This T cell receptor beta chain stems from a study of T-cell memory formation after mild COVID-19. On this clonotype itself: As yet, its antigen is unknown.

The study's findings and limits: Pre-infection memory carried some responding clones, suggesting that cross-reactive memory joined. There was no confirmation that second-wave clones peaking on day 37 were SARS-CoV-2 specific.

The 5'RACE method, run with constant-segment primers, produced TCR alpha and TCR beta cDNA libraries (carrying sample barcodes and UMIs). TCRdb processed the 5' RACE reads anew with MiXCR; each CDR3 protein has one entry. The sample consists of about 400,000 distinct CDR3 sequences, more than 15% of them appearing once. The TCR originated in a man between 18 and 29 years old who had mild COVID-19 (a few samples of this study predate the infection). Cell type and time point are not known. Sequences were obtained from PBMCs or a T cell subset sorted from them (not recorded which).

For the CDR3, the DNA is TGTGCCAGCAGCCCGATTGGTGAAGAGCAGTACTTC. This codes for CASSPIGEEQYF. The rearrangement joins TRBV7-6 to TRBJ2-7; D is unresolved. The germline CDR1 and CDR2 sequences are SGHVS and FNYEAQ. V was clipped by 5 bases and J by 7 bases, with 12 bases between them. CDR3 length: 12 residues.